The source of this T cell receptor beta chain is a study of T cell responses to AZD1222 COVID-19 vaccine. Overall study: Researchers grouped second doses given at about 4 or about 12 weeks into one pool. Study-level points and caveats: Only a handful of people who got AZD1222 tested seropositive at baseline. Repertoires were obtained solely post-peak T cell response. Spike was spanned by vaccine-associated CD4 TCRs, which were dominant at 160-218 and 743-854.

Only in-frame clones appear in the TCRdb table, and some are missing; sequencing was by immunoSEQ multiplex PCR. Of roughly 140,000 clones listed, just over 90% are singletons. With regard to this clone: Its antigen is still unknown.

Looked up from germline, CDR1 is SEHNR and CDR2 is FQNEAQ (reference sequence). The ends were cut back, 1 base at V and 7 bases at J, with 17 bases in the middle. The CDR3 consists of 15 residues. The rearrangement links TRBV7-9 to TRBJ2-7, with TRBD2 as a possible D gene (7 bases). The clonotype comes from an adult in good health. The starting material was peripheral blood, obtained on day 0 of AZD1222 vaccination. The DNA for the CDR3 is TGTGCCAGCAGCTTAGGCGGGCGGGGGCTGAGGGAGCAGTACTTC. Translation: CASSLGGRGLREQYF. Filled out from reference TRBV7-9 and TRBJ2-7, the complete variable domain reads DTGVSQNPRHKITKRGQNVTFRCDPISEHNRLYWYRQTLGQGPEFLTYFQNEAQLEKSRLLSDRFSAERPKGSFSTLEIQRTEQGDSAMYLCASSLGGRGLREQYFGPGTRLTVT.